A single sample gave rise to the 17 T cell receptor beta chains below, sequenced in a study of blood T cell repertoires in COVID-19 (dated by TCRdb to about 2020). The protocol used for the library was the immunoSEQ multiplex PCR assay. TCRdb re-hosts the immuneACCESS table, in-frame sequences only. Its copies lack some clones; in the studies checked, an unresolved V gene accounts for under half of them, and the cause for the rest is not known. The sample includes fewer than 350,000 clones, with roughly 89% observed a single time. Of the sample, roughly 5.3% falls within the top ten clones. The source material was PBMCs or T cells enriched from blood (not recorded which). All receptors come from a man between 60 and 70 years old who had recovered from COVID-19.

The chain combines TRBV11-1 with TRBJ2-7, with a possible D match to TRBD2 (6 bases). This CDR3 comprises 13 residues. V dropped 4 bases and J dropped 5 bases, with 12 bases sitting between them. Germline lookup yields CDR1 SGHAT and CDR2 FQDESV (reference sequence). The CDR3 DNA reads TGTGCCAGCAGCTCGTCCAGCGGGCACGAGCAGTACTTC. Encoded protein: CASSSSSGHEQYF.

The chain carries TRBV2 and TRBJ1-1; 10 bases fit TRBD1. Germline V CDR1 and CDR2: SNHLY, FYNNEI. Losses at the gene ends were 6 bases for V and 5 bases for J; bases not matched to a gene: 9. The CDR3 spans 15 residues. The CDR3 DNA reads TGTGCCAGCAGCTTCGACAGGGGGCAGGAGACTGAAGCTTTCTTT. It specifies CASSFDRGQETEAFF.

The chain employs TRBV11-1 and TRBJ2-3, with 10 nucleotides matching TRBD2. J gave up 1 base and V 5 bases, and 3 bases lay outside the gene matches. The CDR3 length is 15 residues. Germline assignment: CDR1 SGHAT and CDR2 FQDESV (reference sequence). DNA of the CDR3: TGTGCCAGCAGCCCCGGACTAGCGGGCACAGATACGCAGTATTTT. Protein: CASSPGLAGTDTQYF.

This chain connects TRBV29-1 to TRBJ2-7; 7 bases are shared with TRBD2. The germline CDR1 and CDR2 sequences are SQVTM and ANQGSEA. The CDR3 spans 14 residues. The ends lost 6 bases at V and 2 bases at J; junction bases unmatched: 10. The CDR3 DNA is TGCAGCGTCGCCCTGAGCGGGGTCACCTACGAGCAGTACTTC. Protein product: CSVALSGVTYEQYF.

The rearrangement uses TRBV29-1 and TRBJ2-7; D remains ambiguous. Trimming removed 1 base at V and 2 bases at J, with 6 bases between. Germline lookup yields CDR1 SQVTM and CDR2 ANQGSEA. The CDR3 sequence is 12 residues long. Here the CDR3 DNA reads TGCAGCGTTGAAGTCCCTCCCTACGAGCAGTACTTC. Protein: CSVEVPPYEQYF.

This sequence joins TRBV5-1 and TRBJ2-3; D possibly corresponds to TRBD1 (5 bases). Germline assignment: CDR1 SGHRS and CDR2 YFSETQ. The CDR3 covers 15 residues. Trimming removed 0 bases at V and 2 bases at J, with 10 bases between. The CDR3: CASSLEVGPTDTQYF. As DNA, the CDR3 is TGCGCCAGCAGCTTGGAAGTGGGGCCCACAGATACGCAGTATTTT.

The CDR3 is CASSQTSGRAHNEQFF. DNA for the CDR3: TGTGCCAGCAGCCAGACTAGCGGGAGGGCCCACAATGAGCAGTTCTTC. The chain joins TRBV3-1 (or the pseudogene TRBV3-2) to TRBJ2-1, with 14 bases that match TRBD2. V lost 3 bases to trimming and J lost 5 bases; unmatched junction nucleotides: 3. CDR1 is LGHDT, CDR2 YNNKEL, per germline (reference sequence). CDR3 length: 16 amino acids.

CDR3: CASSPDRTNTDTQYF. For the CDR3, the DNA is TGTGCCAGCTCACCAGATAGGACTAACACAGATACGCAGTATTTT. The chain joins TRBV18 to TRBJ2-3; possibly TRBD2 for D (6 bases). This CDR3 has 15 residues. Germline assignment: CDR1 KGHSH and CDR2 LQKENI. V was trimmed by 2 bases and J by 2 bases, leaving 11 bases between them.

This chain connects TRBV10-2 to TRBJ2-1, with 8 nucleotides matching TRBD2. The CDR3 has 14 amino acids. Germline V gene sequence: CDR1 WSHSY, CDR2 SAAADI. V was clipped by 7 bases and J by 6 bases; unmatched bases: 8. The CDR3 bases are TGCGCCAGCACGAAGCGGGAGCGAATCAATGAGCAGTTCTTC. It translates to CASTKRERINEQFF.

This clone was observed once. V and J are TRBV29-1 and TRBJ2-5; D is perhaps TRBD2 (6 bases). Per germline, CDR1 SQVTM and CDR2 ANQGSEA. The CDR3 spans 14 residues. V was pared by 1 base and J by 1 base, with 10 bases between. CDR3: CSVEGRGSQETQYF. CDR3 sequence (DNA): TGCAGCGTTGAAGGACGGGGGAGCCAAGAGACCCAGTACTTC.

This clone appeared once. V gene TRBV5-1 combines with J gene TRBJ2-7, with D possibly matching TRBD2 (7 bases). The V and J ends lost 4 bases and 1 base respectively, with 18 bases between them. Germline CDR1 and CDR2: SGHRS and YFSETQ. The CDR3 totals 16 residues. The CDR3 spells CASSRGAGDSSYEQYF. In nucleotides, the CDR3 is TGCGCCAGCAGCCGGGGGGCCGGTGACAGTTCCTACGAGCAGTACTTC.

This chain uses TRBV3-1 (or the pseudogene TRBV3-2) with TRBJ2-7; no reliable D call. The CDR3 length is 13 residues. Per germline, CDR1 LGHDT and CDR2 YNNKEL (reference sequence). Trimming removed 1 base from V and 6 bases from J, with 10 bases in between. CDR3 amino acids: CASSQGTVVEQYF. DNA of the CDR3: TGTGCCAGCAGCCAAGGTACAGTGGTCGAGCAGTACTTC.

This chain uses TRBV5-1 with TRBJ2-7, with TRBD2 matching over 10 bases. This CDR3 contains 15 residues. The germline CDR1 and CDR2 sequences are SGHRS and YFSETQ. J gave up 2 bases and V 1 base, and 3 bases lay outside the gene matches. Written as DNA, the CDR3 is TGCGCCAGCAGCTTGATCAGCGGGAGGGCCTACGAGCAGTACTTC. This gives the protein CASSLISGRAYEQYF.

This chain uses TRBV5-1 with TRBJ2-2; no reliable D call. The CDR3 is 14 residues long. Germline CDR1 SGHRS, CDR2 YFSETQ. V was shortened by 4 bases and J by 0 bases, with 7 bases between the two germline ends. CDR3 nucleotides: TGCGCCAGCAGCGACACAGCGAACACCGGGGAGCTGTTTTTT. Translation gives CASSDTANTGELFF.

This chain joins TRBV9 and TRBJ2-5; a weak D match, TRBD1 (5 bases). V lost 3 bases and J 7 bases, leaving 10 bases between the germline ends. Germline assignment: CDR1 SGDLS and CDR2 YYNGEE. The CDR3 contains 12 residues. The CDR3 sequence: CASSGPQGTQYF. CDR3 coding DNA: TGTGCCAGCAGCGGACCCCAGGGGACCCAGTACTTC.

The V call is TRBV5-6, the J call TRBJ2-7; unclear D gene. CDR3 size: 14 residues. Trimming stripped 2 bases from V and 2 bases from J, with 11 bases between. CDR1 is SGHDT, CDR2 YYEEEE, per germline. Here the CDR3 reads CASSFPTATYEQYF. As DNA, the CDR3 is TGTGCCAGCAGCTTCCCTACAGCCACCTACGAGCAGTACTTC. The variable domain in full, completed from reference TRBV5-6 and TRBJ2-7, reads DAGVTQSPTHLIKTRGQQVTLRCSPKSGHDTVSWYQQALGQGPQFIFQYYEEEERQRGNFPDRFSGHQFPNYSSELNVNALLLGDSALYLCASSFPTATYEQYFGPGTRLTVT.

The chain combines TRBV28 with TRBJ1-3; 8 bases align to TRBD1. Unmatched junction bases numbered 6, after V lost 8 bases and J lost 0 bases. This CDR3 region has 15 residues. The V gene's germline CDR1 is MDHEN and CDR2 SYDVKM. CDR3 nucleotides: TGTGCCAGCGGCAGGGGGCTTACCTCTGGAAACACCATATATTTT. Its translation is CASGRGLTSGNTIYF. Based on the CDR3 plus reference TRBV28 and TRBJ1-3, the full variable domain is DVKVTQSSRYLVKRTGEKVFLECVQDMDHENMFWYRQDPGLGLRLIYFSYDVKMKEKGDIPEGYSVSREKKERFSLILESASTNQTSMYLCASGRGLTSGNTIYFGEGSWLTVV.